This T cell receptor (beta chain) is from a study of response to subunit inactivated influenza vaccine. Each CDR3 protein gets one entry after TCRdb re-called the RT-PCR reads with MiXCR. The table shows about 650,000 distinct CDR3 sequences, with 13% to 15% occurring only once. Study results and caveats: That few new T cells are recruited by each seasonal influenza vaccination was the authors' suggestion.

A remark on this clonotype: The antigen remains undetermined.

The TCR comes from a man over 45 who received an inactivated influenza vaccine. Sample: PBMCs from blood, taken 14 days before vaccination.

CDR3: CASSVRGGSLQETQYF. DNA for the CDR3: TGTGCCAGCAGCGTCCGCGGCGGGAGTCTGCAAGAGACCCAGTACTTC. This rearrangement joins TRBV7-3 to TRBJ2-5, with TRBD2 identical over 7 bases. V shed 5 bases, J shed 2 bases, and the junction held 11 bases outside the gene matches. Germline CDR1 and CDR2: SGHTA and FQGTGA. This CDR3 is 16 amino acids long. Combining the CDR3 with reference TRBV7-3 and TRBJ2-5 gives the whole variable domain GAGVSQTPSNKVTEKGKYVELRCDPISGHTALYWYRQSLGQGPEFLIYFQGTGAADDSGLPNDRFFAVRPEGSVSTLKIQRTERGDSAVYLCASSVRGGSLQETQYFGPGTRLLVL.